Shown below are 15 T cell receptor beta chains from a single sample sequenced in a study of a mutant IDH1 vaccine in newly diagnosed glioma. These receptors lack a known antigen. Time point denoted: week 23, last vaccination. Topical imiquimod accompanied each vaccine dose, which consisted of 300 ug of mutant IDH1 20-mer peptide. The table came from immunoSEQ multiplex PCR; TCRdb's copy has only in-frame clones and leaves some out. Among about 77,000 clones listed, about 85% were seen once. The sequenced sample was PBMCs, obtained from a glioma patient whose treatment included an IDH1 peptide vaccine. These receptor sequences come from a woman in her fifties or sixties with glioma.

The chain combines TRBV28 with TRBJ1-5; 8 bases map to TRBD1. CDR1 and CDR2 (germline): MDHEN, SYDVKM. With V trimmed by 6 bases and J by 15 bases, 13 bases remained unmatched. This CDR3 is 13 amino acids long. For the CDR3, the DNA is TGTGCCAGCAGAATAAGACCGGGACAGGTCTTGCATTTT. Translating it yields CASRIRPGQVLHF.

The chain is built from TRBV27 and TRBJ2-3, with TRBD1 as a possible D gene (5 bases). This CDR3 region has 16 residues. Trimming left V 4 bases short and J 3 bases short, with 17 bases between. Germline V CDR1 and CDR2: MNHEY, SMNVEV (reference sequence). This CDR3 is CASSSGLAHITDTQYF. DNA for the CDR3: TGTGCCAGCAGTTCAGGGTTGGCTCACATTACAGATACGCAGTATTTT.

The rearrangement links TRBV15 to TRBJ2-2; 10 bases line up with TRBD1. CDR1 LNHNV and CDR2 YYDKDF come from the germline V gene (reference sequence). The CDR3 runs to 16 residues. V dropped 5 bases and J dropped 6; count of bases not matched to a gene: 9. For the CDR3, the DNA is TGTGCCACCAGCGTGTCCGGGACAGGGGTGGCCGGGGAGCTGTTTTTT. As protein: CATSVSGTGVAGELFF.

V and J are TRBV6-1 and TRBJ2-5; the D is unclear. Germline-derived CDR1 and CDR2 are MNHNS and SASEGT. This CDR3 is 11 amino acids long. Trimming removed 6 bases at V and 3 bases at J, with 5 bases between. The CDR3 here is CASRVEETQYF. CDR3 DNA: TGTGCCAGCAGGGTAGAAGAGACCCAGTACTTC.

In nucleotides, the CDR3 is TGCGCCAGCCATTGGCGGGGCCCCGACAATGAGCAGTTCTTC. It encodes CASHWRGPDNEQFF. V and J are TRBV5-1 and TRBJ2-1, with TRBD2 as a possible D gene (6 bases). V lost 7 bases to trimming and J lost 5 bases, with 16 bases between them. The CDR3 is 14 amino acids. CDR1 is SGHRS, CDR2 YFSETQ, per germline.

The chain combines TRBV2 with TRBJ1-1; no firm D call. CDR3 size: 10 residues. V gave up 8 bases and J gave up 9 bases, with 10 bases separating them. Looked up from germline, CDR1 is SNHLY and CDR2 is FYNNEI. CDR3 DNA: TGTGCCAGCTCCGCGTGGCAAGCTTTCTTT. Translated, it gives CASSAWQAFF.

This chain joins TRBV19 and TRBJ1-3; 7 nucleotides agree with TRBD1. Germline loops: CDR1 LNHDA, CDR2 SQIVND (reference sequence). The CDR3 is 19 amino acids. With 4 bases clipped from V and 4 bases from J, the junction kept 19 bases outside the gene matches. CDR3 nucleotide sequence: TGTGCCAGTAGTACCTCCCCCTGGTTGACAGGGTCTAACGGAAACACCATATATTTT. Its protein product is CASSTSPWLTGSNGNTIYF.

The chain links TRBV19 to TRBJ2-7, with 7 positions matching TRBD1. V was clipped by 5 bases and J by 4 bases; unmatched bases: 11. CDR1 is LNHDA, CDR2 SQIVND, per germline (reference sequence). This CDR3 contains 15 residues. The CDR3 DNA reads as TGTGCCAGTAGTCCCCGGGACAGCTTCGGTTACGAGCAGTACTTC. This codes for CASSPRDSFGYEQYF.

Written as DNA, the CDR3 is TGTGCCAGCAGTTTGGGAGGGCTTCCGACCTACGAGCAGTACTTC. Translated, it gives CASSLGGLPTYEQYF. The chain joins TRBV28 to TRBJ2-7; 7 bases are a match to TRBD2. The V and J ends lost 3 bases and 2 bases, in that order; junction bases with no gene match: 7. Germline V gives CDR1 MDHEN, CDR2 SYDVKM. The CDR3 totals 15 residues.

The rearrangement joins TRBV11-2 to TRBJ2-1; 8 positions match TRBD2. CDR1 and CDR2 from the germline V gene are SGHAT and FQNNGV. This CDR3 is 17 amino acids long. V lost 4 bases, J lost 2 bases, and 10 bases stayed unmatched. The CDR3 reads CASSSREGGGTYNEQFF. CDR3 nucleotides: TGTGCCAGCAGCTCCCGGGAGGGTGGCGGGACCTACAATGAGCAGTTCTTC. The full variable domain, its missing parts supplied by reference TRBV11-2 and TRBJ2-1, is EAGVAQSPRYKIIEKRQSVAFWCNPISGHATLYWYQQILGQGPKLLIQFQNNGVVDDSQLPKDRFSAERLKGVDSTLKIQPAKLEDSAVYLCASSSREGGGTYNEQFFGPGTRLTVL.

This clone was recorded only once. V is TRBV6-6 and J is TRBJ2-4, with TRBD2 as a possible D gene (6 bases). V was cut by 0 bases and J by 2 bases, with 11 bases left in between. CDR1 MNHNY and CDR2 SVGAGI come from the germline V gene (reference sequence). This CDR3 spans 16 amino acids. Written as DNA, the CDR3 is TGTGCCAGCAGTTACTCGGGAGGTATGACCAAAAACATTCAGTACTTC. Translation: CASSYSGGMTKNIQYF.

The chain links TRBV19 to TRBJ1-1; 10 bases align to TRBD1. The CDR3 runs 19 residues. Per the germline V gene, CDR1 is LNHDA and CDR2 is SQIVND (reference sequence). Unmatched junction bases numbered 14, after V lost 1 base and J lost 3 bases. CDR3 amino acids: CASSIARDRGPHRDTEAFF. The CDR3 DNA reads as TGTGCCAGTAGTATAGCCCGGGACAGGGGCCCCCATAGGGACACTGAAGCTTTCTTT.

The rearrangement uses TRBV5-1 and TRBJ1-1; weak D call: TRBD1 (6 bases). Germline lookup yields CDR1 SGHRS and CDR2 YFSETQ. CDR3 length: 15 residues. The V end lost 1 base, the J end lost 5 bases, and 15 bases lay between the germline ends. This chain's CDR3 is CASSLTGPIGTEAFF. Here the CDR3 DNA reads TGCGCCAGCAGCTTGACAGGGCCCATAGGGACTGAAGCTTTCTTT.

The rearrangement joins TRBV7-2 to TRBJ2-2; 9 nucleotides align to TRBD2. This CDR3 has 16 residues. Germline lookup yields CDR1 SGHTA and CDR2 FQGNSA. V lost 1 base and J lost 4; bases outside the gene matches: 4. CDR3 sequence reads: CASSLGGGRVTGELFF. As DNA, the CDR3 is TGTGCCAGCAGCTTAGGGGGCGGGAGGGTCACCGGGGAGCTGTTTTTT.

The rearrangement links TRBV28 to TRBJ2-1, with 9 positions matching TRBD1. V shed 8 bases and J 6 bases; nucleotides not matched to a gene: 14. The CDR3 has 16 amino acids. Germline CDR1 MDHEN, CDR2 SYDVKM. The CDR3 DNA sequence: TGTGCCAGCTTTGCCCTGGGACAGGGTCAGGGCAATGAGCAGTTCTTC. It specifies CASFALGQGQGNEQFF.